What follows are 17 T cell receptor beta chains derived from one specimen sequenced in a study of monozygotic twins with inflammatory bowel disease. Reprocessing the 5' RACE reads, TCRdb reports a single entry for every CDR3 protein and omits DNA. This table holds 150,000 to 200,000 distinct CDR3 sequences. Specimen: blood. These receptor sequences come from a human donor with ulcerative colitis or Crohn's disease, or a healthy co-twin of an affected twin (not recorded which).

The rearrangement uses TRBV28 and TRBJ2-2; TCRdb outputs TRBD1, but without DNA this stays unchecked. Germline V lookup: CDR1 MDHEN, CDR2 SYDVKM. The CDR3 is 13 residues long. The CDR3 sequence is CAGRTANTGELFF.

The chain carries TRBV7-8 and TRBJ2-2; the TCRdb call, TRBD1, lacks DNA for checking. CDR1 and CDR2 (germline): SGHVS, FQNEAQ. This CDR3 has 16 amino acids. The CDR3 loop reads CASSRAGTGSTGELFF.

The chain links TRBV4-1 to TRBJ2-1; the D call from TCRdb, TRBD2, cannot be confirmed without DNA. The germline CDR1 and CDR2 sequences are MGHRA and YSYEKL. CDR3 size: 15 residues. CDR3 in amino acids: CASSQAPGLVSEQFF.

The V call is TRBV5-6, the J call TRBJ2-7; TCRdb reports TRBD2, a call that lacks DNA to check it against. In germline, CDR1 is SGHDT, CDR2 YYEEEE. The CDR3 covers 14 residues. Here the CDR3 reads CASSLPGYSYEQYF. Supplemented by reference TRBV5-6 and TRBJ2-7, the full variable domain reads DAGVTQSPTHLIKTRGQQVTLRCSPKSGHDTVSWYQQALGQGPQFIFQYYEEEERQRGNFPDRFSGHQFPNYSSELNVNALLLGDSALYLCASSLPGYSYEQYFGPGTRLTVT.

The V and J genes are TRBV5-1 and TRBJ2-3; TCRdb picks TRBD1, but there is no DNA to check that call. CDR1 and CDR2 (germline): SGHRS, YFSETQ. This CDR3 has 14 amino acids. The CDR3 region is CASSLQGIADTQYF.

The chain is built from TRBV5-6 and TRBJ1-4; TCRdb lists TRBD1, though no DNA is available to test this call. CDR3 size: 19 residues. The germline V gene has CDR1 SGHDT and CDR2 YYEEEE. The CDR3 spells CASSVGPPGIFATNEKLSF.

The chain uses TRBV5-6 and TRBJ2-3; the TCRdb D gene call, TRBD2, has no DNA to confirm it. The CDR3 contains 14 residues. Germline-derived CDR1 and CDR2 are SGHDT and YYEEEE. The CDR3 loop is CASSSRDFTDTQYF.

The chain has TRBV5-5 and TRBJ2-6. CDR1 is SGHKS, CDR2 YYEKEE, per germline (reference sequence). The length of the CDR3 is 15 residues. The CDR3 here is CASSLRSSGANVLTF. The whole variable domain, filled in from reference TRBV5-5 and TRBJ2-6, reads DAGVTQSPTHLIKTRGQQVTLRCSPISGHKSVSWYQQVLGQGPQFIFQYYEKEERGRGNFPDRFSARQFPNYSSELNVNALLLGDSALYLCASSLRSSGANVLTFGAGSRLTVL.

The V call is TRBV29-1, the J call TRBJ1-2; the TCRdb call, TRBD1, lacks DNA for checking. CDR3 length equals 13 residues. Germline lookup yields CDR1 SQVTM and CDR2 ANQGSEA. The CDR3 is CSASPAGGYGYTF.

This chain uses TRBV28 with TRBJ2-1. Germline-derived CDR1 and CDR2 are MDHEN and SYDVKM. The CDR3 extends over 14 amino acids. CDR3 sequence reads: CASSLALSNNEQFF.

V gene TRBV20-1 combines with J gene TRBJ2-3; the TCRdb call, TRBD1, lacks DNA for checking. The CDR3 consists of 16 residues. Germline assignment: CDR1 DFQATT and CDR2 SNEGSKA (reference sequence). CDR3 protein: CSAIIYRGPYTDTQYF.

This sequence joins TRBV3-1 and TRBJ2-3; there is no DNA to check the TCRdb D call of TRBD2. The CDR3 has 16 residues. Germline V gene sequence: CDR1 LGHDT, CDR2 YNNKEL (reference sequence). CDR3 sequence: CASSQDPSGETDTQYF.

The gene calls are TRBV5-1 and TRBJ1-3; TCRdb names TRBD1, which stays unverified in the absence of DNA. In germline, CDR1 is SGHRS, CDR2 YFSETQ. This CDR3 has 19 residues. The CDR3 sequence: CASSPRTGLGGASGNTIYF.

This sequence joins TRBV5-6 and TRBJ2-7; TCRdb proposes TRBD1, but this gene call is untestable without DNA. The CDR3 loop spans 16 amino acids. Germline lookup yields CDR1 SGHDT and CDR2 YYEEEE. This CDR3 reads CASSLVGAGLGDEQYF.

The CDR3 reads CASSDREDYGYTF. The V call is TRBV4-1, the J call TRBJ1-2; the D call from TCRdb, TRBD1, cannot be confirmed without DNA. In germline, CDR1 is MGHRA, CDR2 YSYEKL. The CDR3 is 13 residues long.

The chain is built from TRBV18 and TRBJ2-5. In germline, CDR1 is KGHSH, CDR2 LQKENI. The CDR3 contains 14 residues. The CDR3: CASSPPQDQETQYF.

The chain links TRBV7-2 to TRBJ1-2. Germline CDR1 and CDR2: SGHTA and FQGNSA. The CDR3 has 15 amino acids. CDR3: CASSLVGPSNYGYTF.